This TCR beta chain comes out of a study of long-term antiretroviral therapy in people with HIV (dated by TCRdb to about 2022). Notes on the research overall: The earliest samples were collected about a decade before the 2015 WHO recommendation for immediate ART, when ART was typically delayed until CD4 counts fell. A retrospective serial study tested whether ART initiation and durable HIV suppression were associated with changes in peripheral blood TRB repertoire composition and diversity. From some 30 adults with confirmed HIV infection, the cohort provided under 200 cryopreserved PBMC samples, gathered serially across a mean of around six years (range 1-12). Of the roughly 32 participants with HIV, more than 10 were female. No cross-contamination during QIAcube processing turned up in test extractions that ran a monoclonal T-cell line alongside some 34 polyclonal samples.

Inclusive of the bounding cysteine and phenylalanine, the CDR3 is 15 residues long. Here the CDR3 DNA is all that survives: 45 bases in frame from base 1. CDR1 and CDR2, looked up from the germline V gene (reference sequence), are MNHEY and SMNVEV. V is pared back by 8 bases and J by 5 bases, with 18 bases lying between the germline termini. Participants were included only if at least one PBMC sample before ART initiation and at least two post-ART samples were available. Treatment was received in the United States of America by all participants with HIV. Cryopreserved samples of about 0.95-10 million PBMC were thawed and washed before DNA extraction. At the time of the earliest PBMC sample for each participant with HIV, ages ranged from roughly 23 to 60 years. Per participant, PBMC samples came from 1-4 timepoints prior to ART initiation and 2-8 timepoints following ART initiation, for a median of 7 samples. Serial HIV viral load, CD4+ T-cell count, ART history and demographic data were obtained for every participant. A Qiagen kit on a QIAcube was used to extract genomic DNA from unsorted PBMC, with samples processed in batches of 12.

About this clone: The clone's antigen remains unknown. Base quality data are lacking; no much larger clone is found one base away.

The immunoSEQ hsTCRB v3.0 assay was used at survey level resolution for TRB variable region sequencing. The targeted TRB sequencing depth was about 40,000-55,000 T-cell genomes per sample. TRB libraries were pooled and sequenced on an Illumina MiSeq using a v3 150-cycle kit. The published analysis was carried out like this. Repertoire analysis was performed in R inside a reproducible Nextflow workflow that covered QC, data transformation and analysis. LymphoSeq2, an R package for exploring AIRR-Seq data, was used to implement the custom analyses. Four samples that yielded fewer than 5000 total TRB sequences were excluded, so that around 190 HIV repertoires were analyzed. Of the 188 retained HIV repertoires, almost 60 were collected before and 120 to 140 after ART initiation. Repertoires were downsampled to 5000 TRB nucleotide sequences, with summary statistics averaged over 100 downsampling iterations. Only TRB sequences with CDR3 regions of at least seven amino acids were retained for analysis. Two measures captured diversity: a Shannon entropy-derived clonality score and the Gini coefficient. Repertoire networks linked the top 5000 CDR3 amino acid sequences whenever two sequences differed by an edit distance of one. GLIPH2 predicted antigen specificity groups and MHC restriction for TRB CDR3 amino acid sequences. To flag known associations with CMV, EBV, HIV or tissue antigens, CDR3 amino acid sequences were compared against VDJdb and McPAS-TCR. Pre-ART, post-ART and control groups were compared with Wilcoxon signed-rank tests and Holm-Bonferroni correction. TCRdb mirrors the immuneACCESS table, restricted to in-frame sequences. Some clones are absent from its copies; in checked studies, under half trace to an unresolved V gene, and the reason for the others is unknown. V, J and clone size derive from that table, while D and trimming were established from the DNA sequence. This sample comprises 20,000 or so clones, approximately 79% of them detected only once. The ten top clones hold roughly 6.7% of the sample.

The investigation overall reported the following: The samples span the years 2004 to 2017, and the ART regimens used may be less effective than current regimens. Owing to limited PBMC availability, only the TCR beta chain was sequenced, without alpha chain pairing. The repertoire was dominated across all time points by expanded TRB clones identified before ART initiation, although this dominance was seen to fluctuate and to decrease in many PLHIV after ART. Narrower CDR3 length ranges were observed in HIV repertoires than in controls, and an antigen-experienced repertoire with only a slight naive shift after ART was suggested by the network structure. Because pre-ART samples had limited cell numbers, profiling was done on unsorted PBMC rather than on sorted CD4+ and CD8+ T cells. Inferences about post-ART repertoire changes were limited because no data were available on ART adherence, viral resistance or therapy changes. ART initiation was associated with a significant increase in TRB diversity, but diversity stayed significantly below transplant donor controls even after long-term ART.

This sequence originates from a man younger than 30 with HIV. The rearrangement combines TRBV27 with TRBJ2-2; TRBD2 is possibly the D segment (5 matching bases). The material was unsorted PBMCs, obtained at the start of antiretroviral therapy, before treatment. The DNA sequence is TGTGCCAGCGGCCGTCAAGGGCGCGGGACCGGGGAGCTGTTTTTT. The translation is CASGRQGRGTGELFF.